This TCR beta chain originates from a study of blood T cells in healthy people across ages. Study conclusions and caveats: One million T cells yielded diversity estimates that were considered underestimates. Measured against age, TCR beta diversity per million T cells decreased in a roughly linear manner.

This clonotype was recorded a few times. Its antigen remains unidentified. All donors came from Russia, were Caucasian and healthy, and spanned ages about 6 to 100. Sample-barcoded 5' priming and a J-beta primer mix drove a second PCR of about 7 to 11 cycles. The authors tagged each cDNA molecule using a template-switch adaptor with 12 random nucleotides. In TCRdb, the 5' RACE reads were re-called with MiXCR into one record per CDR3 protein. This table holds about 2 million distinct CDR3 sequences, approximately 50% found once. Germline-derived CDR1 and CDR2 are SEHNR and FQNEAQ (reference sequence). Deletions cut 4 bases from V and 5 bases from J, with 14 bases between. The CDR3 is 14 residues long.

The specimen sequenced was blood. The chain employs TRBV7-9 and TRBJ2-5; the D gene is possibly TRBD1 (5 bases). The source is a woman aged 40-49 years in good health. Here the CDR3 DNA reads TGTGCCAGCAGCTCCCAGACAGAATTTGAGACCCAGTACTTC. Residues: CASSSQTEFETQYF.